The entry that follows covers one T cell receptor (beta chain) sequence. The data originate from a study of blood T cell repertoires in COVID-19. Whole-study context: From T cells, B-cell-depleted T cells, or PBMCs came the material, which was cDNA or gDNA.

Some clones are missing from TCRdb's copy, which holds only in-frame ones; the method was immunoSEQ multiplex PCR. The sample includes 70,000 to 75,000 clones, just over 85% of them seen just once. Germline V gene lookup returns CDR1 MDHEN and CDR2 SYDVKM. This CDR3 is built from 14 residues. The germline V and J ends were trimmed by 7 bases and 5 bases, with 17 bases remaining between them. The chain recombines TRBV28 with TRBJ1-2, with a weak D call TRBD1 (5 bases). Material: peripheral blood. The clonotype was recovered from a human donor in a cohort sampled during active COVID-19. CDR3 in amino acids: CASTPWGGVYGYTF. In DNA, the CDR3 is TGTGCCAGCACCCCTTGGGGCGGAGTATATGGCTACACCTTC.